The 4 T cell receptor beta chains in this list originate from one sample, sequenced in a study of cytomegalovirus exposure and HLA in healthy donors. 13 Jbeta primers and 60 Vbeta primers were used for the PCR. Produced via immunoSEQ multiplex PCR; TCRdb's table is partial and in-frame only. The table shows approximately 100,000 clones, with 66% occurring only once. Sequenced: PBMCs. The source is a woman aged 45-65 years in good health and CMV-seronegative.

The CDR3 DNA follows: TGTGCCAGCAGTCTGACAGGTCGGAGAGGGGATACGCAGTATTTT. Translating gives CASSLTGRRGDTQYF. The chain couples TRBV25-1 to TRBJ2-3; D is perhaps TRBD1 (6 bases). The CDR3 extends over 15 amino acids. V was pared by 5 bases and J by 6 bases, with 18 bases between. Looked up from germline, CDR1 is MGHDK and CDR2 is SYGVNS.

The chain employs TRBV10-3 and TRBJ2-1; TRBD2 aligns across 10 bases. This CDR3 spans 17 amino acids. Germline CDR1 and CDR2: ENHRY and SYGVKD. The V and J ends lost 4 bases and 2 bases, in that order; junction bases with no gene match: 8. The CDR3 loop is CAISATTTSGAYNEQFF. CDR3 in DNA: TGTGCCATCAGTGCCACAACCACTAGCGGGGCCTACAATGAGCAGTTCTTC.

The chain combines TRBV6-6 with TRBJ1-5; possibly TRBD1 for D (5 bases). The CDR3 runs to 13 residues. Trimming pared 7 bases from V and 6 bases from J, leaving 13 bases between. The germline gives CDR1 MNHNY, CDR2 SVGAGI (reference sequence). The CDR3 reads CASNPVGGQPQHF. DNA of the CDR3: TGTGCCAGCAACCCCGTCGGGGGTCAGCCCCAGCATTTT.

This clone was seen only once. The CDR3 region has the DNA TGTGCCAGCAGGAGGGAGGGCGGCTATAATGAAAAACTGTTTTTT. Translating gives CASRREGGYNEKLFF. The rearrangement uses TRBV28 and TRBJ1-4; D is unclear. There are 15 residues in the CDR3. Germline lookup yields CDR1 MDHEN and CDR2 SYDVKM. V lost 6 bases and J 4 bases, leaving 15 bases between the germline ends.